The present T cell receptor beta chain was sequenced within a study of CD8+ T cells in alopecia areata. With 6 bases clipped from V and 2 bases from J, the junction kept 18 bases outside the gene matches. The CDR3 length is 19 residues. The germline gives CDR1 SGHRS, CDR2 YFSETQ. cDNA serving as the sequencing template came from extracted, reverse transcribed RNA. The assay was immunoSEQ multiplex PCR, and TCRdb's table has in-frame clones only and misses some. Here the sample spans 98,000 or so clones, roughly 55% being singletons. The sequencing input was NKG2D-low CD8+ T cells sorted from blood. The sequence came from a human donor with alopecia areata. The V call is TRBV5-1, the J call TRBJ2-1; 9 bases align to TRBD1. The CDR3 here is CASNRFGTGLHMPYNEQFF. The CDR3 DNA reads as TGCGCCAGCAACCGATTTGGGACAGGGCTACATATGCCCTACAATGAGCAGTTCTTC.